This T cell receptor beta chain stems from a study of cytomegalovirus exposure and HLA in healthy donors. Germline CDR1 KGHSH, CDR2 LQKENI. This CDR3 region has 15 residues. Trimming took 3 bases from V and 4 from J; bases not matched to a gene: 1. Among the 90 to 150 subjects of the validation cohort, separate from the roughly 700-subject first cohort, were the donors. The method was immunoSEQ multiplex PCR; TCRdb's version includes in-frame clones alone and lacks a portion of them. There are approximately 200,000 clones in the sample; about 79% occur only once, and 10% to 15% lies in the top ten. As regards this clone: Its antigen is still unknown.

Study-level results: The study recorded 150 to 200 TCR beta chains that were cytomegalovirus-associated. The majority of TCR sequences were rare, yet some public TCRs appeared in many donors.

This sequence joins TRBV18 and TRBJ2-1, with TRBD2 identical over 12 bases. Sequenced: PBMCs. The clonotype originates from a woman younger than 45 in good health and CMV-seropositive. The CDR3 DNA sequence: TGTGCCAGCTCACCCGGACTAGCGGGATACAATGAGCAGTTCTTC. This codes for CASSPGLAGYNEQFF.